This T cell receptor beta chain was found in a study of T cell responses to AZD1222 COVID-19 vaccine. Study-wide results and limits: Following two doses of AZD1222, Spike-specific TCR breadth and depth rose.

Note on this clone: Antigen unknown.

Assay: immunoSEQ multiplex PCR; the TCRdb copy retains only in-frame clones and omits some. The data hold 150,000 to 200,000 clones, with approximately 87% observed a single time. Germline loops: CDR1 LGHDT, CDR2 YNNKEL (reference sequence). This CDR3 spans 16 amino acids. Trimming cost V 1 base and J 2 bases; bases outside gene matches: 4. This sequence originates from an adult in good health. The chain is built from TRBV3-1 (or the pseudogene TRBV3-2) and TRBJ2-3, with TRBD2 identical over 9 bases. Here the sequenced sample was peripheral blood, taken on day 0 of MenACWY control vaccination. CDR3 nucleotides: TGTGCCAGCAGCCAAGGACTAGCGGCTGACACAGATACGCAGTATTTT. Its protein product is CASSQGLAADTDTQYF.